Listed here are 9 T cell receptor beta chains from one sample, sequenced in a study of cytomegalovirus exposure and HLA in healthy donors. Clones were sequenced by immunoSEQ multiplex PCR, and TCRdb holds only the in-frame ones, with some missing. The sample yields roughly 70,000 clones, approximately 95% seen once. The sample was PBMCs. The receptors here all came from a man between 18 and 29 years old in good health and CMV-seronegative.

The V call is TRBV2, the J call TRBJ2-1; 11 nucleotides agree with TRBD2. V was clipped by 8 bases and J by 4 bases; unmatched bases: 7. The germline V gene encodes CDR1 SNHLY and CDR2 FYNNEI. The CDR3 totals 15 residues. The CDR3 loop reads CASGALAGGYNEQFF. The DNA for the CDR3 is TGTGCCAGCGGAGCCCTAGCGGGGGGTTACAATGAGCAGTTCTTC.

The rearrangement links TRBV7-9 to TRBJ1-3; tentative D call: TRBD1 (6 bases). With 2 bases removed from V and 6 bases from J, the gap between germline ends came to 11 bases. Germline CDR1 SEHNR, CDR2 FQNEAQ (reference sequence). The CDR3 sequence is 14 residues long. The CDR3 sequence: CASSLSGVENTIYF. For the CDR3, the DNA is TGTGCCAGCAGCTTATCAGGGGTTGAAAACACCATATATTTT. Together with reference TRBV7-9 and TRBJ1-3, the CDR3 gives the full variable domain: DTGVSQNPRHKITKRGQNVTFRCDPISEHNRLYWYRQTLGQGPEFLTYFQNEAQLEKSRLLSDRFSAERPKGSFSTLEIQRTEQGDSAMYLCASSLSGVENTIYFGEGSWLTVV.

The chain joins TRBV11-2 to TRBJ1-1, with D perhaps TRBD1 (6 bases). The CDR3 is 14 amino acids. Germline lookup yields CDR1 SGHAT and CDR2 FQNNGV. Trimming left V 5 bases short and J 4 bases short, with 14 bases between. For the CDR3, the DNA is TGTGCCAGCAGCCCACAGGGAGGGAGCACTGAAGCTTTCTTT. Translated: CASSPQGGSTEAFF.

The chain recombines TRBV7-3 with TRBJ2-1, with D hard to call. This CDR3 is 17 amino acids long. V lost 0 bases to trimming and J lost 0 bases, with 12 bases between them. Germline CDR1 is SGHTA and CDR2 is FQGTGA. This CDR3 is CASSLTLSLSSYNEQFF. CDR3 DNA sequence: TGTGCCAGCAGCTTAACCCTATCCCTGAGCTCCTACAATGAGCAGTTCTTC.

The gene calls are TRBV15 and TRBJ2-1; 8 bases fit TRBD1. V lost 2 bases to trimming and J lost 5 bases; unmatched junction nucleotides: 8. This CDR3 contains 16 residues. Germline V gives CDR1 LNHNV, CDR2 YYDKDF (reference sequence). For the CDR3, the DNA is TGTGCCACCAGCAGAAGAGTAGGACAGGGACACAATGAGCAGTTCTTC. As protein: CATSRRVGQGHNEQFF. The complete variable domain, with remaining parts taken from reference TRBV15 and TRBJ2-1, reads DAMVIQNPRYQVTQFGKPVTLSCSQTLNHNVMYWYQQKSSQAPKLLFHYYDKDFNNEADTPDNFQSRRPNTSFCFLDIRSPGLGDTAMYLCATSRRVGQGHNEQFFGPGTRLTVL.

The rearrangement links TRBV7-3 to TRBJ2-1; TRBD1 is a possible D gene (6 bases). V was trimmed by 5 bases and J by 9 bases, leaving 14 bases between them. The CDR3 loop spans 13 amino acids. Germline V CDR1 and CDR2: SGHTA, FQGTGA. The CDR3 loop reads CASSPRGFGEQFF. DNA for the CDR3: TGTGCCAGCAGCCCAAGGGGGTTTGGTGAGCAGTTCTTC.

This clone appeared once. CDR3 in DNA: TGCGCCAGCAGCGACAATCGCAGGGTGCAGACAGATACGCAGTATTTT. This codes for CASSDNRRVQTDTQYF. V usage is TRBV5-1 and J usage is TRBJ2-3, with a possible D match to TRBD1 (5 bases). The CDR3 contains 16 residues. CDR1 is SGHRS, CDR2 YFSETQ, per germline. The V end was cut by 4 bases, the J end by 3 bases, with 18 bases between.

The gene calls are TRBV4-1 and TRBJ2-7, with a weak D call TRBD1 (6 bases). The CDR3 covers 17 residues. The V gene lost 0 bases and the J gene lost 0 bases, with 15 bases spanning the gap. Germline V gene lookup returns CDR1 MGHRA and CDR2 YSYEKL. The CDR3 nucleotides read TGCGCCAGCAGCCAAGATCGCAAGGGACATAACTCCTACGAGCAGTACTTC. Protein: CASSQDRKGHNSYEQYF.

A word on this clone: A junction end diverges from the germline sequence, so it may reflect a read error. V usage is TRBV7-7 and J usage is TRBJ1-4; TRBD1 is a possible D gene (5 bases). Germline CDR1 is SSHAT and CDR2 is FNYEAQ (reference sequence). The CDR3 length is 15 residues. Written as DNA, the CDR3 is TGTGCTAGCAGCCCGACTCGGGGGGCTAATGAAAAACTGTTTTTT. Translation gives CASSPTRGANEKLFF.